These 25 T cell receptor beta chains were sequenced from one sample in a study of T-cell reconstitution after alpha-beta-depleted transplantation in children (TCRdb year 2016). According to the study, the label for this sample's treatment or condition signals: allogeneic hematopoietic cell transplantation with graft depleted of TCRalphabeta T cells and CD19 B cells. The library was produced with PCR. Sequenced using an Illumina HiSeq 2500. TCR libraries were prepared with molecular barcoding, using unique molecular identifiers to normalize TCRbeta repertoire quantification. The public reads were reanalyzed by TCRdb: fastp trimming at Q25, MiXCR alignment, in-frame beta chains only. A single entry per CDR3 protein holds the most common genes and DNA from its merged rows. A total of about 980,000 distinct CDR3 sequences appear in this sample, about 29% of them only once. 28% of the sample is in the top ten clones.

Here the sequenced sample was PBMCs, mostly from graft donor cells, taken 360 days after TCRalphabeta/CD19-depleted stem cell transplant. These receptor sequences come from a boy under two years old who had a stem cell transplant for SCID, so the T cells may come from the graft donor.

J is TRBJ1-1 and V is TRBV6-1; D perhaps matches TRBD1 (5 bases). The CDR3 runs to 16 residues. Per germline, CDR1 MNHNS and CDR2 SASEGT. V shed 5 bases and J shed 0 bases, with 16 bases lying between them. The chain's CDR3 is CASSRPQGPMNTEAFF. The CDR3 coding sequence is TGTGCCAGCAGTCGCCCCCAGGGACCCATGAACACTGAAGCTTTCTTT.

The V and J genes are TRBV6-1 and TRBJ1-5, with D tentatively TRBD1 (6 bases). The ends were cut back, 6 bases at V and 0 bases at J, with 18 bases in the middle. The CDR3 sequence is 17 residues long. Germline V gene sequence: CDR1 MNHNS, CDR2 SASEGT. CDR3 sequence (DNA): TGTGCCAGCAGCCGGACAGTCCCTTCCTATAGCAATCAGCCCCAGCATTTT. Encoded protein: CASSRTVPSYSNQPQHF.

V and J are TRBV24-1 and TRBJ1-1, with 7 bases identical to TRBD1. Germline assignment: CDR1 KGHDR and CDR2 SFDVKD. The junction had 2 bases not matched to a gene; V was cut back by 8 bases and J by 0 bases. This CDR3 is 13 amino acids long. The CDR3 protein is CATTGQLNTEAFF. The CDR3, as DNA: TGTGCCACCACGGGACAGCTGAACACTGAAGCTTTCTTT.

This clonotype was found a few times. This rearrangement joins TRBV28 to TRBJ2-5, with 12 bases aligning to TRBD2. The CDR3 extends over 13 amino acids. Germline loops: CDR1 MDHEN, CDR2 SYDVKM. V trimming: 6 bases; J trimming: 4 bases; junction bases outside the gene matches: 0. The CDR3 DNA follows: TGTGCCAGCAGGGGACTAGCGGGAGAGACCCAGTACTTC. Its translation is CASRGLAGETQYF. Full variable domain (remainder filled in from reference TRBV28 and TRBJ2-5): DVKVTQSSRYLVKRTGEKVFLECVQDMDHENMFWYRQDPGLGLRLIYFSYDVKMKEKGDIPEGYSVSREKKERFSLILESASTNQTSMYLCASRGLAGETQYFGPGTRLLVL.

This clonotype was detected a few times. The chain joins TRBV12-3 or TRBV12-4 to TRBJ2-4; TRBD1 might be the D (5 bases). CDR3 length: 16 residues. V was pared by 1 base and J by 2 bases, with 12 bases between. For the CDR3, the DNA is TGTGCCAGCAGTTTAGAGGGGCTTACGTCCAAAAACATTCAGTACTTC. Its translation: CASSLEGLTSKNIQYF.

The chain uses TRBV4-1 and TRBJ1-1, with D unresolved. Germline V gene lookup returns CDR1 MGHRA and CDR2 YSYEKL. V was shortened by 3 bases and J by 1 base, with 12 bases between the two germline ends. The CDR3 runs 15 residues. As DNA, the CDR3 is TGCGCCAGCAGCCAGACCCCTTTCGGGAACACTGAAGCTTTCTTT. Its translation: CASSQTPFGNTEAFF.

V gene TRBV29-1 combines with J gene TRBJ2-1; weak D call: TRBD1 (6 bases). V lost 0 bases, J lost 5 bases, and 11 bases lay in between. The CDR3 length is 14 residues. Germline CDR1 is SQVTM and CDR2 is ANQGSEA. CDR3 nucleotides: TGCAGCGTTGAAGACCGGGACAACAACAATGAGCAGTTCTTC. It codes for CSVEDRDNNNEQFF.

This sequence joins TRBV28 and TRBJ2-1; TRBD2 aligns across 7 bases. V gave up 4 bases and J gave up 10 bases; unmatched junction bases: 4. CDR1 and CDR2 (germline): MDHEN, SYDVKM. The CDR3 has 12 amino acids. CDR3 in amino acids: CASSSGGSEQFF. CDR3 sequence (DNA): TGTGCCAGCAGTTCCGGCGGGAGCGAGCAGTTCTTC.

This sequence joins TRBV5-1 and TRBJ1-2; possible D gene TRBD1, 5 bases. Germline CDR1 is SGHRS and CDR2 is YFSETQ. The CDR3 runs to 13 residues. V lost 3 bases to trimming and J lost 6 bases, with 12 bases between them. CDR3 bases: TGCGCCAGCAGCTCGGGACCAACGGATGGCTACACCTTC. Translating it yields CASSSGPTDGYTF.

This clonotype was counted at least ten times. The rearrangement links TRBV6-5 to TRBJ2-5, with 8 bases fitting TRBD1. Germline trimming cut 5 bases from V and 2 bases from J; bases unmatched to any gene: 13. Per germline, CDR1 MNHEY and CDR2 SVGAGI. The CDR3 has 17 residues. The CDR3 nucleotides are TGTGCCAGCAGTCCCTCCCTCGCAGGGGGCCCTCAAGAGACCCAGTACTTC. It specifies CASSPSLAGGPQETQYF.

This chain uses TRBV5-1 with TRBJ2-5, with 11 bases matching TRBD2. The V gene's germline CDR1 is SGHRS and CDR2 YFSETQ. The CDR3 covers 16 residues. The V and J ends lost 7 bases and 4 bases, in that order; junction bases with no gene match: 12. This chain's CDR3 is CASALVSSGGSETQYF. Here the CDR3 DNA reads TGCGCCAGCGCTTTGGTTTCTAGCGGGGGGTCAGAGACCCAGTACTTC.

CDR3 DNA: TGCAGTGCTAGTTGGGGGTCTCAGCCCCAGCATTTT. It codes for CSASWGSQPQHF. This chain links TRBV20-1 with TRBJ1-5; possibly TRBD1 for D (5 bases). With 3 bases removed from V and 6 bases from J, the gap between germline ends came to 9 bases. CDR1 is DFQATT, CDR2 SNEGSKA, per germline (reference sequence). There are 12 residues in the CDR3.

The chain links TRBV2 to TRBJ2-5; D remains unclear. The CDR3 runs 12 residues. Germline loops: CDR1 SNHLY, CDR2 FYNNEI. The germline V and J ends were trimmed by 5 bases and 3 bases, with 7 bases remaining between them. CDR3 coding DNA: TGTGCCAGCAGTCGACGTAAAGAGACCCAGTACTTC. It yields the protein CASSRRKETQYF.

This clonotype was seen a few times. The V and J genes are TRBV9 and TRBJ2-3, with 12 bases fitting TRBD2. Germline V CDR1 and CDR2: SGDLS, YYNGEE. This CDR3 has 16 residues. With V trimmed by 6 bases and J by 2 bases, 7 bases remained unmatched. CDR3 sequence: CASNRLAGDSTDTQYF. The CDR3 DNA reads TGTGCCAGCAACCGACTAGCGGGGGACTCCACAGATACGCAGTATTTT.

This clonotype has a count of ten or more. V usage is TRBV12-3 or TRBV12-4 and J usage is TRBJ2-7; TRBD1 matches at 7 bases. V lost 6 bases to trimming and J lost 5 bases; unmatched junction nucleotides: 4. The CDR3 runs to 12 residues. CDR3 nucleotides: TGTGCCAGCAGCCTCGGACAGGACGAGCAGTACTTC. It yields the protein CASSLGQDEQYF.

This clonotype has only a few counts. The chain employs TRBV29-1 and TRBJ2-7; TRBD1 agrees at 10 bases. This CDR3 has 12 residues. The ends lost 7 bases at V and 6 bases at J; junction bases unmatched: 6. Germline CDR1 is SQVTM and CDR2 is ANQGSEA. This chain's CDR3 is CSGTRTGGEQYF. For the CDR3, the DNA is TGCAGCGGCACCCGGACAGGGGGCGAGCAGTACTTC.

This clonotype was detected only a few times. The chain is built from TRBV5-1 and TRBJ2-4, with D possibly matching TRBD2 (7 bases). This CDR3 spans 14 amino acids. Germline V gives CDR1 SGHRS, CDR2 YFSETQ. V was cut by 5 bases and J by 8 bases, with 17 bases left in between. CDR3 sequence reads: CASRPGGAVDIQYF. CDR3 DNA: TGCGCCAGCAGACCTGGGGGGGCGGTGGACATTCAGTACTTC.

A note on this clonotype: This sequence may be a read error, since a much larger clone differs from it by one base. The chain uses TRBV25-1 and TRBJ2-1; D may be TRBD1 or TRBD2 (5 bases each). Trimming took off 5 bases at V and 2 bases at J, with 13 bases between the two ends. CDR3 size: 15 residues. Germline CDR1 and CDR2: MGHDK and SYGVNS. CDR3 loop: CASSPWGWAYNEQFF. The DNA of the CDR3 is TGTGCCAGCAGTCCCTGGGGGTGGGCCTACAATGAGCAGTTCTTC.

Note on this clonotype: Germline and junction disagree at one end, which may indicate a read error. The chain recombines TRBV4-2 with TRBJ2-4; D is perhaps TRBD1 (5 bases). Per the germline V gene, CDR1 is LGHNA and CDR2 is YNFKEQ. This CDR3 region has 15 residues. The CDR3 here is CASSLPSQGSNSQYF. CDR3 nucleotide sequence: TGTGCCAGCAGCCTTCCATCCCAGGGATCGAACAGTCAGTACTTC.

The genes are TRBV5-1 and TRBJ2-3; the match to TRBD1 covers 10 bases. V lost 2 bases, J lost 4 bases, and 4 bases stayed unmatched. This CDR3 region has 15 residues. Germline CDR1 reads SGHRS; CDR2 reads YFSETQ. CDR3 in amino acids: CASSLGQGDADTQYF. The CDR3 DNA follows: TGCGCCAGCAGCTTAGGACAGGGGGATGCAGATACGCAGTATTTT.

This clonotype has a handful of counts. The chain joins TRBV20-1 to TRBJ1-2; D unresolved. This CDR3 has 14 amino acids. CDR1 and CDR2 (germline): DFQATT, SNEGSKA (reference sequence). Trimming cost V 6 bases and J 6 bases, with 20 bases left between them. Here the CDR3 reads CSAAPSPSLDGYTF. The CDR3 DNA follows: TGCAGTGCCGCCCCCTCGCCTTCACTCGATGGCTACACCTTC.

The chain couples TRBV9 to TRBJ2-7; 13 bases map to TRBD2. The CDR3 extends over 15 amino acids. Trimming took 0 bases from V and 5 from J; bases not matched to a gene: 2. The V gene's germline CDR1 is SGDLS and CDR2 YYNGEE. CDR3 sequence reads: CASSVGTSGGDEQYF. The CDR3 nucleotides read TGTGCCAGCAGCGTAGGGACTAGCGGGGGCGACGAGCAGTACTTC.

The chain uses TRBV20-1 and TRBJ2-7; D perhaps matches TRBD2 (6 bases). This CDR3 is 14 amino acids long. Trimming took off 0 bases at V and 3 bases at J, with 12 bases between the two ends. CDR1 and CDR2 (germline): DFQATT, SNEGSKA (reference sequence). CDR3: CSARDGRNLYEQYF. DNA for the CDR3: TGCAGTGCTAGAGATGGGAGGAACCTCTACGAGCAGTACTTC.

This sequence joins TRBV28 and TRBJ2-7, with a possible D match to TRBD1 (6 bases). The length of the CDR3 is 15 residues. Trimming stripped 1 base from V and 3 bases from J, with 13 bases between. CDR1 is MDHEN and CDR2 is SYDVKM in the germline V gene. CDR3 coding DNA: TGTGCCAGCAGTTTATTCCGGGACATCTACTACGAGCAGTACTTC. Its translation: CASSLFRDIYYEQYF.

The J gene is TRBJ2-1, the V gene TRBV3-1; 9 nucleotides agree with TRBD1. J lost 8 bases, V lost 3 bases, and 11 bases had no gene match. CDR3 length equals 16 residues. In germline, CDR1 is LGHDT, CDR2 YNNKEL (reference sequence). The CDR3 spells CASSHISGQGSDEQFF. CDR3 in DNA: TGTGCCAGCAGCCATATCTCGGGACAGGGCTCCGATGAGCAGTTCTTC.